This T cell receptor (beta chain) is drawn from a study of shared clonotypes between healthy human individuals (TCRdb year 2020). Looking at the study overall: Two women and a few men aged 18 to 49 years were included in the cohort. Between about 0.94 and 8.9 billion PBMCs per donor were obtained by leukapheresis. To estimate repertoire size and how much clonotype sharing occurs between individuals, the study deeply sequenced the blood TCR repertoires of several healthy adults. For each donor, CD4 naive and CD4 memory were each run on three plates, CD8 naive on two plates, and CD8 memory on one plate. Libraries were prepared and TCR repertoires were sequenced by different laboratories using diverse techniques, in order to increase sequencing depth and limit assay-specific biases. The study at large found these results: Across several donors, 5% to 6% of naive CD4, roughly 3.3% of naive CD8, about 2.3% of memory CD4, and approximately 0.4% of memory CD8 clonotypes were shared. Pairwise subsampling led to the expectation that sequencing depth would affect the degree of clonotype sharing among donors. Naive subsets generally had larger estimated clonotype richness than memory subsets. Compared with non-shared clonotypes, clonotypes shared by all four sorted-subset donors had higher generation probabilities. Because the study included only a small number of donors, the genetic and exposure-history diversity represented was limited. Only blood was sampled, and tissue TCR repertoires likely differ from those in blood. Incomplete sequencing was indicated by rarefaction of sorted-subset datasets, despite the large sequencing depth.

TCR CDR3 regions were amplified from genomic DNA by multiplex PCR using the deep immunoSEQ assay. Genomic DNA extracted from each cell subset was distributed evenly over all wells of several immunoSEQ 96-well plates, and each plate served as one replicate. For sorted subsets, each replicate PCR was loaded with around 220 ng genomic DNA, equivalent to 32,000 or so T cell genomes. Purified libraries were quantified with a Qubit 3.0 fluorometer, sized on a Bioanalyzer 2100, and re-quantified with the KAPA Library Quantification kit. A separate single-read 150-cycle Illumina NextSeq 550 flow cell was used to sequence each immunoSEQ 96-well plate. The paper's processing steps were these. Because the immunoSEQ output included only junctional sequences and no quality scores, the filtering could not be the same as the filtering used for full-length reads. Sequences were annotated with PyIR, a Python wrapper for IgBLAST v1.9, and V/J genes and CDR3 were assigned using IMGT germline references. Reads were removed for weak V/J assignments (E-value above 1e-6), missing CDR3, stop codons, out-of-frame junctions, or ambiguous translated residues. V3J clonotypes were defined as sequences sharing the same inferred V gene, J gene, and CDR3 amino acid sequence. The percentage overlap between two repertoires was calculated by dividing the number of shared unique clonotypes by the size of the smaller repertoire. RTK rarefaction, the Chao1 estimator, and Recon v2.1 estimates of unobserved clonotypes were used to assess repertoire richness. For all TCRbeta clonotypes obtained by the gDNA method from a few donors, generation probabilities were computed with OLGA. TCRdb took this table from immuneACCESS and kept in-frame rearrangements with V and J called. Such tables lack part of the clones; where checked against another copy, unresolved V genes explain under half of the gap, and the rest is unexplained. The DNA gave D and trimming, while V, J and clone size come from that table. Here the sample has approximately 2,000,000 clones; about nine tenths occur a single time. Of the sample, 0.37% falls within the top ten clones.

Concerning this clone itself: There is no known antigen for this receptor. There are no base qualities to consult, and no much larger clone falls within one base.

The donors were healthy, HIV-negative adults with no recently reported acute infections or vaccinations. Every donor was a Caucasian adult residing in Nashville, Tennessee, USA. CD4+ T cells were enriched by magnetic negative selection, after which naive cells were positively selected on CD45RA and the negative fraction was taken as the memory subset. Blood was collected by leukapheresis, and PBMCs were isolated by Ficoll-Histopaque density gradient centrifugation and then cryopreserved in liquid nitrogen vapor phase. Analytical flow cytometry was used to check the purity and quantity of each magnetically sorted T cell population. Genomic DNA was isolated from each sorted fraction and quantified by UV absorbance on a Nanodrop 2000c. For this chain, trimming is 2 bases at the V end and 5 bases at the J end, and the number of junction bases without a gene match is 6. Sequences SGHRS (CDR1) and YFSETQ (CDR2) are obtained from the germline V gene. Taken from cysteine to phenylalanine, the CDR3 has 16 residues. CDR3 DNA only is kept here, 48 bases in frame from base 1.

The sequencing input was naive CD4+ T cells from PBMCs. The intended sense of this specimen's cell subset or site label: CD45RA+ positively selected. The chain couples TRBV5-1 to TRBJ2-3; TRBD2 matches 12 bases in the middle. This receptor was obtained from a man younger than 30 in good health. Some clones in this sample may be carry-over from other donors' samples. The CDR3 loop reads CASSFVTSGSQDTQYF. In nucleotides, the sequence is TGCGCCAGCAGCTTTGTGACTAGCGGGAGTCAAGATACGCAGTATTTT.